The 21 T cell receptor beta chains below were found in one sample sequenced in a study of vaccination effects on CD4 cells after COVID-19. The antigens for these receptors are not known. Sequencing was performed with immunoSEQ multiplex PCR; in TCRdb, only in-frame clones are kept and a portion is missing. The table lists more than 30,000 clones, roughly two thirds of them singletons. Antigen-specific CD4+ T cells were expanded (with viral peptide pools) by the ViraFEST assay ahead of sequencing. Cultured cells yielded isolated CD4+ T cells after around 10 days. This material consisted of CD4+ T cells from PBMCs cultured with HCoV-229E spike peptides, taken before COVID-19 vaccination. The receptor set was obtained from a human donor who received a COVID-19 vaccine.

V gene TRBV7-2 combines with J gene TRBJ2-3; 12 bases agree with TRBD2. Germline V gene lookup returns CDR1 SGHTA and CDR2 FQGNSA. The CDR3 consists of 17 residues. J lost 4 bases, V lost 3 bases, and 8 bases had no gene match. As DNA, the CDR3 is TGTGCCAGCAGCTTGCTCCTAGCGGGGGGGCGGGCAGATACGCAGTATTTT. It encodes CASSLLLAGGRADTQYF.

CDR3 in amino acids: CASSKRQDNQPQHF. The CDR3 DNA follows: TGTGCCAGCAGTAAGCGACAGGACAATCAGCCCCAGCATTTT. The chain uses TRBV6-5 and TRBJ1-5; TRBD1 might be the D (6 bases). CDR3 size: 14 residues. Germline CDR1 and CDR2: MNHEY and SVGAGI. V dropped 5 bases and J dropped 3 bases, with 11 bases sitting between them.

The chain recombines TRBV2 with TRBJ2-1; maybe TRBD1 (6 bases). The CDR3 is made up of 16 amino acids. With 3 bases removed from V and 5 bases from J, the gap between germline ends came to 17 bases. Germline CDR1 SNHLY, CDR2 FYNNEI. The CDR3 sequence: CASSDVRGQIDNEQFF. DNA of the CDR3: TGTGCCAGCAGTGATGTACGTGGACAGATTGACAATGAGCAGTTCTTC.

This chain connects TRBV6-6 to TRBJ2-1; 15 nucleotides match TRBD2. The germline CDR1 and CDR2 sequences are MNHNY and SVGAGI (reference sequence). The CDR3 is 17 residues long. J gave up 5 bases and V 5 bases, and 7 bases lay outside the gene matches. Here the CDR3 DNA reads TGTGCCAGCAGTCCAAGGACTAGCGGGAGGGCGGACAATGAGCAGTTCTTC. It yields the protein CASSPRTSGRADNEQFF.

The gene calls are TRBV19 and TRBJ1-1; tentatively, D is TRBD1 (5 bases). Germline V gene sequence: CDR1 LNHDA, CDR2 SQIVND (reference sequence). The V end lost 7 bases, the J end lost 4 bases, and 16 bases lay between the germline ends. This CDR3 has 14 residues. CDR3: CASIKKGMGTEAFF. CDR3 nucleotide sequence: TGTGCCAGTATTAAGAAGGGGATGGGCACTGAAGCTTTCTTT.

This chain joins TRBV28 and TRBJ2-5; TRBD1 is a possible D gene (7 bases). CDR1 and CDR2 from the germline V gene are MDHEN and SYDVKM. Trimming left V 1 base short and J 4 bases short, with 10 bases between. The CDR3 is 14 amino acids. CDR3 sequence reads: CASSLSGGRETQYF. CDR3 nucleotide sequence: TGTGCCAGCAGTTTATCAGGGGGGCGAGAGACCCAGTACTTC.

The chain employs TRBV9 and TRBJ1-1; weak D call: TRBD1 (5 bases). The CDR3 is made up of 13 amino acids. CDR1 and CDR2 (germline): SGDLS, YYNGEE. Deletions cut 6 bases from V and 5 bases from J, with 14 bases between. CDR3 sequence reads: CASMGQGDTEAFF. The CDR3 DNA sequence: TGTGCCAGCATGGGGCAGGGCGATACTGAAGCTTTCTTT.

This clone was observed a few times. CDR3 sequence: CASSLRAGGANEKLFF. The CDR3, as DNA: TGTGCCAGCAGCTTACGGGCGGGGGGAGCTAATGAAAAACTGTTTTTT. V gene TRBV7-2 combines with J gene TRBJ1-4; D is possibly TRBD1 (5 bases). This CDR3 comprises 16 residues. V lost 2 bases to trimming and J lost 3 bases, with 13 bases between them. In germline, CDR1 is SGHTA, CDR2 FQGNSA.

The chain is built from TRBV7-3 and TRBJ2-5; 11 nucleotides line up with TRBD1. This CDR3 contains 15 residues. Trimming removed 5 bases from V and 3 bases from J; junction bases left unmatched: 5. Germline V gene data show CDR1 as SGHTA and CDR2 as FQGTGA. For the CDR3, the DNA is TGTGCCAGCAGCCCATCGGGACAGGGGGAAGAGACCCAGTACTTC. Translating it yields CASSPSGQGEETQYF.

This clone has ten or more counts. The chain recombines TRBV6-4 with TRBJ1-2; 9 bases map to TRBD1. V was pared by 6 bases and J by 10 bases, with 9 bases of the junction left unmatched. The CDR3 consists of 13 residues. The germline V gene has CDR1 MRHNA and CDR2 SNTAGT. The CDR3, as DNA: TGTGCCAGCAGGCCCGGGACAGGGTACGACTACACCTTC. Residues: CASRPGTGYDYTF.

This chain connects TRBV12-5 to TRBJ1-2; the D is unclear. CDR3 length: 11 amino acids. Between the trimmed V and J ends, which lost 7 bases and 2 bases, there was a span of 5 bases. From germline, CDR1 is LGHNT and CDR2 FRNRAP. The CDR3, as DNA: TGTGCTAGTGAACAGAACTATGGCTACACCTTC. It is translated as CASEQNYGYTF.

This chain joins TRBV30 and TRBJ1-2; perhaps TRBD1 as D (5 bases). The CDR3 contains 13 residues. The germline gives CDR1 GTSNPN, CDR2 SVGIG (reference sequence). V lost 4 bases, J lost 4 bases, and 13 bases lay in between. The CDR3 nucleotides are TGTGCCTGGAACCCCTCGGGGCCCTATGGCTACACCTTC. It codes for CAWNPSGPYGYTF.

This clone was seen just once. This sequence joins TRBV2 and TRBJ1-2; D remains ambiguous. This CDR3 comprises 13 residues. V lost 2 bases to trimming and J lost 3 bases, with 7 bases between them. CDR1 SNHLY and CDR2 FYNNEI come from the germline V gene. CDR3 region: CASSEIGYYGYTF. For the CDR3, the DNA is TGTGCCAGCAGTGAAATTGGGTACTATGGCTACACCTTC.

The rearrangement uses TRBV6-5 and TRBJ1-5; no definite D call. Germline V gene sequence: CDR1 MNHEY, CDR2 SVGAGI. Trimming removed 7 bases at V and 1 base at J, with 14 bases between. This CDR3 has 15 residues. The CDR3 sequence is CASKSGSRSNQPQHF. The CDR3, as DNA: TGTGCCAGCAAATCCGGGAGTAGAAGCAATCAGCCCCAGCATTTT.

This clone was counted only a few times. V gene TRBV19 combines with J gene TRBJ2-2, with TRBD2 identical over 8 bases. Germline lookup yields CDR1 LNHDA and CDR2 SQIVND (reference sequence). There are 15 residues in the CDR3. Trimming took 3 bases from V and 6 from J; bases not matched to a gene: 6. CDR3 DNA: TGTGCCAGTAGTATTTCGGGGGGGAGTTCCGGGGAGCTGTTTTTT. Translated, it gives CASSISGGSSGELFF.

This rearrangement joins TRBV3-1 (or the pseudogene TRBV3-2) to TRBJ2-2, with 7 bases fitting TRBD2. V was clipped by 2 bases and J by 4 bases; unmatched bases: 7. Germline V CDR1 and CDR2: LGHDT, YNNKEL (reference sequence). The CDR3 runs 16 residues. The CDR3 bases are TGTGCCAGCAGCCAAATGGGAGGGCCGGGCACCGGGGAGCTGTTTTTT. As protein: CASSQMGGPGTGELFF.

The CDR3 DNA reads as TGTGCCAGCAGCCCGAGGGCAGGGGGCTACGAGCAGTACTTC. Its translation: CASSPRAGGYEQYF. This sequence joins TRBV11-2 and TRBJ2-7; 7 nucleotides match TRBD1. V lost 5 bases to trimming and J lost 3 bases; unmatched junction nucleotides: 7. Germline V gene lookup returns CDR1 SGHAT and CDR2 FQNNGV. CDR3 size: 14 residues. Variable domain in full (rest from reference TRBV11-2 and TRBJ2-7): EAGVAQSPRYKIIEKRQSVAFWCNPISGHATLYWYQQILGQGPKLLIQFQNNGVVDDSQLPKDRFSAERLKGVDSTLKIQPAKLEDSAVYLCASSPRAGGYEQYFGPGTRLTVT.

V and J are TRBV5-1 and TRBJ1-5, with 8 bases aligning to TRBD1. Germline trimming cut 3 bases from V and 7 bases from J; bases unmatched to any gene: 6. Germline V gene lookup returns CDR1 SGHRS and CDR2 YFSETQ. This CDR3 region has 14 residues. The CDR3 loop is CASSSGQAGQPQHF. The DNA for the CDR3 is TGCGCCAGCAGCTCGGGACAGGCCGGGCAGCCCCAGCATTTT.

The chain recombines TRBV5-8 with TRBJ2-3, with D perhaps given as TRBD1 or TRBD2 (6 bases each). Germline CDR1 SGHTS, CDR2 YDEGEE. V shed 4 bases and J shed 5 bases, with 14 bases lying between them. This CDR3 contains 14 residues. The CDR3, as DNA: TGTGCCAGCAGCGCAGGGGATAGCGGAGATACGCAGTATTTT. It is translated as CASSAGDSGDTQYF.

The chain recombines TRBV6-5 with TRBJ1-5, with D uncertain. Germline V lookup: CDR1 MNHEY, CDR2 SVGAGI. The CDR3 spans 15 residues. V lost 6 bases to trimming and J lost 0 bases, with 12 bases between them. CDR3 in DNA: TGTGCCAGCAGCCTCACGGAAGATAGCAATCAGCCCCAGCATTTT. It yields the protein CASSLTEDSNQPQHF.

The rearrangement links TRBV11-3 to TRBJ2-3; no clear D. Trimming removed 3 bases from V and 4 bases from J, with 8 bases in between. Germline V gene lookup returns CDR1 SGHNT and CDR2 YENEEA. This CDR3 region has 13 residues. CDR3 in DNA: TGTGCCAGCAGCTTCACCTCGGCAGATACGCAGTATTTT. It encodes CASSFTSADTQYF.